A single sample is the source of the 25 T cell receptor beta chains below, sequenced in a study of cytomegalovirus exposure and HLA in healthy donors. Primers: 60 Vbeta forward and 13 Jbeta reverse. Only in-frame clones appear in the TCRdb table, and some are missing; sequencing was by immunoSEQ multiplex PCR. In all, the sample yields just over 150,000 clones. The sequenced sample was PBMCs. The receptors were gathered from a man aged 30 to 45 in good health and CMV-seronegative.

The V gene is TRBV28, the J gene TRBJ2-2; no reliable D call. This CDR3 region has 16 residues. The ends were cut back, 2 bases at V and 0 bases at J, with 10 bases in the middle. The germline V gene encodes CDR1 MDHEN and CDR2 SYDVKM. CDR3 loop: CASSLRLGSNTGELFF. CDR3 nucleotide sequence: TGTGCCAGCAGTTTACGGCTAGGCTCGAACACCGGGGAGCTGTTTTTT.

This rearrangement joins TRBV4-2 to TRBJ2-1; a possible D gene is TRBD1 (5 bases). This CDR3 has 16 residues. Germline values: CDR1 LGHNA, CDR2 YNFKEQ. V lost 0 bases, J lost 3 bases, and 12 bases lay in between. The CDR3 loop reads CASSQDTAQGYNEQFF. In DNA form, the CDR3 reads TGTGCCAGCAGCCAAGATACGGCCCAGGGCTACAATGAGCAGTTCTTC.

V gene TRBV11-3 combines with J gene TRBJ2-7, with 8 bases that match TRBD2. Germline CDR1 reads SGHNT; CDR2 reads YENEEA. The CDR3 totals 15 residues. V gave up 6 bases and J gave up 2 bases; unmatched junction bases: 9. The CDR3 nucleotides are TGTGCCAGCAGTCGACTACCGGGAGGGACCTACGAGCAGTACTTC. Its translation is CASSRLPGGTYEQYF. Complete variable domain (other parts from reference TRBV11-3 and TRBJ2-7): EAGVVQSPRYKIIEKKQPVAFWCNPISGHNTLYWYLQNLGQGPELLIRYENEEAVDDSQLPKDRFSAERLKGVDSTLKIQPAELGDSAVYLCASSRLPGGTYEQYFGPGTRLTVT.

This chain joins TRBV5-1 and TRBJ1-4, with D possibly TRBD1 on 5 matching bases. The germline V gene encodes CDR1 SGHRS and CDR2 YFSETQ. Trimming cost V 3 bases and J 5 bases, with 14 bases left between them. This CDR3 has 15 amino acids. This CDR3 is CASSSTDIGNEKLFF. CDR3 nucleotide sequence: TGCGCCAGCAGCTCGACGGACATAGGGAATGAAAAACTGTTTTTT.

This chain joins TRBV6-6 and TRBJ1-6; maybe TRBD1 (6 bases). Trimming left V 0 bases short and J 8 bases short, with 14 bases between. Germline assignment: CDR1 MNHNY and CDR2 SVGAGI (reference sequence). This CDR3 contains 16 residues. CDR3 residues: CASSYSRTAGDSPLHF. In nucleotides, the CDR3 is TGTGCCAGCAGTTACTCTAGGACAGCCGGGGATTCACCCCTCCACTTT.

V and J are TRBV7-9 and TRBJ2-7, with TRBD2 identical over 12 bases. The CDR3 has 14 residues. Germline V gene data show CDR1 as SEHNR and CDR2 as FQNEAQ (reference sequence). V lost 3 bases and J lost 4; bases outside the gene matches: 1. CDR3 coding DNA: TGTGCCAGCAGCTTCGGACTAGCGGGATACGAGCAGTACTTC. It translates to CASSFGLAGYEQYF.

This chain joins TRBV6-1 and TRBJ1-5, with no clear D. Germline CDR1 and CDR2: MNHNS and SASEGT. The CDR3 runs 13 residues. Trimming left V 6 bases short and J 2 bases short, with 8 bases between. CDR3 residues: CASRQGGNQPQHF. The CDR3 nucleotides are TGTGCCAGCAGGCAAGGAGGCAATCAGCCCCAGCATTTT.

The J gene is TRBJ1-1, the V gene TRBV28; 7 bases line up with TRBD1. V trimming: 6 bases; J trimming: 1 base; junction bases outside the gene matches: 11. The V gene's germline CDR1 is MDHEN and CDR2 SYDVKM. This CDR3 region has 16 residues. CDR3 DNA: TGTGCCAGCAGCCCGGGACCGGGACAGCCGAACACTGAAGCTTTCTTT. It yields the protein CASSPGPGQPNTEAFF. The variable domain in full, with the rest retrieved from reference TRBV28 and TRBJ1-1, is DVKVTQSSRYLVKRTGEKVFLECVQDMDHENMFWYRQDPGLGLRLIYFSYDVKMKEKGDIPEGYSVSREKKERFSLILESASTNQTSMYLCASSPGPGQPNTEAFFGQGTRLTVV.

This chain links TRBV4-3 with TRBJ2-6; 11 bases match TRBD1. V was clipped by 0 bases and J by 0 bases; unmatched bases: 4. The CDR3 sequence is 19 residues long. CDR1 and CDR2 (germline): LGHNA, YSLEER. This CDR3 reads CASSQEGTGGNSGANVLTF. The CDR3, as DNA: TGCGCCAGCAGCCAAGAGGGGACAGGGGGGAACTCTGGGGCCAACGTCCTGACTTTC.

This rearrangement joins TRBV9 to TRBJ2-7; TRBD2 aligns across 11 bases. V lost 3 bases, J lost 2 bases, and 4 bases stayed unmatched. CDR1 and CDR2 from the germline V gene are SGDLS and YYNGEE. CDR3 length: 15 residues. The CDR3 region is CASSAGTSGAYEQYF. Here the CDR3 DNA reads TGTGCCAGCAGCGCCGGGACTAGCGGAGCCTACGAGCAGTACTTC.

The chain is built from TRBV4-1 and TRBJ2-4; D is possibly TRBD1 (6 bases). Per the germline V gene, CDR1 is MGHRA and CDR2 is YSYEKL. The CDR3 extends over 19 amino acids. Trimming left V 4 bases short and J 0 bases short, with 22 bases between. The CDR3 region is CASSLGPIRDILAKNIQYF. CDR3 sequence (DNA): TGCGCCAGCAGCCTTGGCCCCATCCGGGACATACTAGCCAAAAACATTCAGTACTTC.

The chain has TRBV4-3 and TRBJ2-3; no reliable D call. This CDR3 is built from 15 residues. Trimming shortened V by 2 bases and J by 1 base, and 10 bases separated the two germline ends. Germline V gene lookup returns CDR1 LGHNA and CDR2 YSLEER. The CDR3, as DNA: TGCGCCAGCAGCCAACTGGCTAGAGGCACAGATACGCAGTATTTT. Protein product: CASSQLARGTDTQYF.

The J gene is TRBJ2-1, the V gene TRBV4-2; 8 positions agree with TRBD2. The CDR3 consists of 16 residues. Trimming removed 4 bases from V and 8 bases from J; junction bases left unmatched: 13. Germline V gene lookup returns CDR1 LGHNA and CDR2 YNFKEQ. The CDR3, as DNA: TGTGCCAGCAGCCCCCGGTTTAGCGGGGATGTAGATGAGCAGTTCTTC. It codes for CASSPRFSGDVDEQFF.

The rearrangement uses TRBV13 and TRBJ2-3; TRBD2 might be the D (5 bases). From germline, CDR1 is PRHDT and CDR2 FYEKMQ (reference sequence). The V end was cut by 3 bases, the J end by 5 bases, with 15 bases between. This CDR3 region has 15 residues. CDR3 coding DNA: TGTGCCAGCAGCTTCACAATGGATCGGGAAGATACGCAGTATTTT. Its translation: CASSFTMDREDTQYF. Variable domain in full (rest from reference TRBV13 and TRBJ2-3): AAGVIQSPRHLIKEKRETATLKCYPIPRHDTVYWYQQGPGQDPQFLISFYEKMQSDKGSIPDRFSAQQFSDYHSELNMSSLELGDSALYFCASSFTMDREDTQYFGPGTRLTVL.

The gene calls are TRBV5-1 and TRBJ2-6; D possibly corresponds to TRBD1 (6 bases). V was pared by 6 bases and J by 2 bases, with 12 bases between. The CDR3 spans 15 residues. The germline V gene has CDR1 SGHRS and CDR2 YFSETQ. The CDR3 protein is CASTRQAPGANVLTF. The DNA of the CDR3 is TGCGCCAGCACCCGACAGGCGCCTGGGGCCAACGTCCTGACTTTC. Variable domain in full (rest from reference TRBV5-1 and TRBJ2-6): KAGVTQTPRYLIKTRGQQVTLSCSPISGHRSVSWYQQTPGQGLQFLFEYFSETQRNKGNFPGRFSGRQFSNSRSEMNVSTLELGDSALYLCASTRQAPGANVLTFGAGSRLTVL.

The chain is built from TRBV11-2 and TRBJ2-7; TRBD2 matches at 9 bases. Germline V gene lookup returns CDR1 SGHAT and CDR2 FQNNGV. There are 17 residues in the CDR3. With V trimmed by 2 bases and J by 1 base, 9 bases remained unmatched. CDR3: CASSLNSGTSRSYEQYF. The CDR3 DNA sequence: TGTGCCAGCAGCTTAAATTCAGGGACTAGCAGGTCCTACGAGCAGTACTTC.

The J gene is TRBJ1-3, the V gene TRBV28, with D maybe TRBD1 (5 bases). Trimming removed 7 bases from V and 0 bases from J, with 13 bases in between. Germline CDR1 is MDHEN and CDR2 is SYDVKM. This CDR3 is built from 15 residues. The DNA for the CDR3 is TGTGCCAGCAATAACGGGGGGAACTCTGGAAACACCATATATTTT. Protein: CASNNGGNSGNTIYF.

The chain is built from TRBV27 and TRBJ2-3, with a tentative D call TRBD2 (6 bases). Trimming stripped 5 bases from V and 2 bases from J, with 14 bases between. The CDR3 is 15 residues long. CDR1 MNHEY and CDR2 SMNVEV come from the germline V gene (reference sequence). The CDR3 here is CASSPGTLFTDTQYF. The CDR3 bases are TGTGCCAGCAGTCCCGGGACTCTATTCACAGATACGCAGTATTTT.

This chain links TRBV5-1 with TRBJ1-2, with D unclear. The ends were cut back, 0 bases at V and 6 bases at J, with 18 bases in the middle. This CDR3 is built from 16 residues. Germline V gene data show CDR1 as SGHRS and CDR2 as YFSETQ. CDR3 nucleotide sequence: TGCGCCAGCAGCTTGGATTCCTACTCTCCGGGGAATGGCTACACCTTC. It is translated as CASSLDSYSPGNGYTF. Full variable domain (missing parts from reference TRBV5-1 and TRBJ1-2): KAGVTQTPRYLIKTRGQQVTLSCSPISGHRSVSWYQQTPGQGLQFLFEYFSETQRNKGNFPGRFSGRQFSNSRSEMNVSTLELGDSALYLCASSLDSYSPGNGYTFGSGTRLTVV.

The chain is built from TRBV30 and TRBJ2-3; 8 bases line up with TRBD1. CDR1 GTSNPN and CDR2 SVGIG come from the germline V gene (reference sequence). The CDR3 is made up of 12 amino acids. V shed 7 bases, J shed 3 bases, and the junction held 3 bases outside the gene matches. The chain's CDR3 is CAFGQGTDTQYF. The CDR3 region has the DNA TGTGCCTTTGGACAGGGAACAGATACGCAGTATTTT. Filled out from reference TRBV30 and TRBJ2-3, the complete variable domain reads SQTIHQWPATLVQPVGSPLSLECTVEGTSNPNLYWYRQAAGRGLQLLFYSVGIGQISSEVPQNLSASRPQDRQFILSSKKLLLSDSGFYLCAFGQGTDTQYFGPGTRLTVL.

The chain joins TRBV27 to TRBJ2-5, with 13 positions matching TRBD2. CDR1 is MNHEY and CDR2 is SMNVEV in the germline V gene (reference sequence). The CDR3 contains 16 residues. Trimming took 4 bases from V and 5 from J; bases not matched to a gene: 7. The CDR3 DNA is TGTGCCAGCAGTTCACTAGCGGGAGGGCCAAGGGAGACCCAGTACTTC. This sequence encodes CASSSLAGGPRETQYF.

The chain employs TRBV6-5 and TRBJ2-1; TRBD2 matches 10 bases. Germline CDR1 is MNHEY and CDR2 is SVGAGI. CDR3 length: 14 amino acids. The V segment lost 2 bases and the J segment 13 bases; nucleotides outside the gene matches: 8. The CDR3 bases are TGTGCCAGCAGTTACAGGCCTAGCGGGAGTCGACAGTTCTTC. Translating it yields CASSYRPSGSRQFF.

The CDR3 here is CASSFYSGYTF. In DNA, the CDR3 is TGTGCCAGCAGCTTTTATTCTGGCTACACCTTC. The rearrangement links TRBV5-6 to TRBJ1-2, with no clear D. V lost 2 bases and J 7 bases, leaving 6 bases between the germline ends. The CDR3 length is 11 residues. The V gene's germline CDR1 is SGHDT and CDR2 YYEEEE.

This chain uses TRBV6-4 with TRBJ1-1, with D possibly TRBD1 on 5 matching bases. V was clipped by 6 bases and J by 8 bases, with 16 bases between them. Germline-derived CDR1 and CDR2 are MRHNA and SNTAGT. The CDR3 sequence is 13 residues long. This CDR3 is CASRPSGFEEAFF. In DNA form, the CDR3 reads TGTGCCAGCAGACCCTCAGGGTTCGAGGAAGCTTTCTTT.

The rearrangement uses TRBV9 and TRBJ2-7; D perhaps matches TRBD2 (5 bases). V lost 3 bases and J 6 bases, leaving 22 bases between the germline ends. The germline V gene encodes CDR1 SGDLS and CDR2 YYNGEE. The CDR3 spans 16 residues. CDR3 DNA: TGTGCCAGCAGCGAGCGGACCGGAGGCATCTTCTCCGAGCAGTACTTC. Translation gives CASSERTGGIFSEQYF.